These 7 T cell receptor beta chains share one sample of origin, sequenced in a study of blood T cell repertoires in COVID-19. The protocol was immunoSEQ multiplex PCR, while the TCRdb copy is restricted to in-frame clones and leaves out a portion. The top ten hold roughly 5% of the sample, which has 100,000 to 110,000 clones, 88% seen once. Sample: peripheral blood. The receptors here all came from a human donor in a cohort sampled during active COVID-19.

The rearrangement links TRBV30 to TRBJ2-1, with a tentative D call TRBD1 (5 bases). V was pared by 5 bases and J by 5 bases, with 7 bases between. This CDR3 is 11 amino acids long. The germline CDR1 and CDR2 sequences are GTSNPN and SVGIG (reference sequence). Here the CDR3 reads CAWAQDNEQFF. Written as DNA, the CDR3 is TGTGCCTGGGCACAGGACAATGAGCAGTTCTTC.

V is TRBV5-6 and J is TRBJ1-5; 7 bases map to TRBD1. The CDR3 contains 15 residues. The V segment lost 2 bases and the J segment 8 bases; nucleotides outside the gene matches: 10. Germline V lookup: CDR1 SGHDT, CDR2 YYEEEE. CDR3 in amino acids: CASSFRGQPFKPQHF. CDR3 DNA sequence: TGTGCCAGCAGCTTCCGGGGACAGCCTTTCAAGCCCCAGCATTTT.

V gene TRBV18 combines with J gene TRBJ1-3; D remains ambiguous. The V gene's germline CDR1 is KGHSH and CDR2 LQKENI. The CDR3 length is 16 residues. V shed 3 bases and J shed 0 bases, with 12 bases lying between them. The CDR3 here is CASSPSSSSSGNTIYF. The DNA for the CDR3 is TGTGCCAGCTCACCGTCATCTTCGAGCTCTGGAAACACCATATATTTT.

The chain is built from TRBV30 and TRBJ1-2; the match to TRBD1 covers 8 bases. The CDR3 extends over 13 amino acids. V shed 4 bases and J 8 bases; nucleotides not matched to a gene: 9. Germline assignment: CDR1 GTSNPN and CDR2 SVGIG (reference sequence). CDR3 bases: TGTGCCTGGAATCGACAGGGGATGATCGGCTACACCTTC. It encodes CAWNRQGMIGYTF.

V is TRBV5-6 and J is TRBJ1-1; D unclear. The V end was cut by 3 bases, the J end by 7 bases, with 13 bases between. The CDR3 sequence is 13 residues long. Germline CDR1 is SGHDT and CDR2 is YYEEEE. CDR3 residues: CASSWRDIGEAFF. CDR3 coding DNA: TGTGCCAGCAGCTGGAGGGATATCGGTGAAGCTTTCTTT.

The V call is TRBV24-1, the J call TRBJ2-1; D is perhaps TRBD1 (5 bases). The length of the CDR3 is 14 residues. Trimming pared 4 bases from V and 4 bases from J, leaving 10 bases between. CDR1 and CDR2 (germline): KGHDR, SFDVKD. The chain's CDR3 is CATSETDNYNEQFF. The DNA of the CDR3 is TGTGCCACCAGTGAGACGGACAATTACAATGAGCAGTTCTTC.

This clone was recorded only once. CDR3 protein: CASSLSEGSHEQYF. In nucleotides, the CDR3 is TGTGCCAGCAGTTTATCGGAGGGTTCCCACGAGCAGTACTTC. This rearrangement joins TRBV28 to TRBJ2-7; possible D gene TRBD2, 6 bases. The CDR3 length is 14 residues. CDR1 is MDHEN, CDR2 SYDVKM, per germline. With 1 base removed from V and 5 bases from J, the gap between germline ends came to 12 bases.